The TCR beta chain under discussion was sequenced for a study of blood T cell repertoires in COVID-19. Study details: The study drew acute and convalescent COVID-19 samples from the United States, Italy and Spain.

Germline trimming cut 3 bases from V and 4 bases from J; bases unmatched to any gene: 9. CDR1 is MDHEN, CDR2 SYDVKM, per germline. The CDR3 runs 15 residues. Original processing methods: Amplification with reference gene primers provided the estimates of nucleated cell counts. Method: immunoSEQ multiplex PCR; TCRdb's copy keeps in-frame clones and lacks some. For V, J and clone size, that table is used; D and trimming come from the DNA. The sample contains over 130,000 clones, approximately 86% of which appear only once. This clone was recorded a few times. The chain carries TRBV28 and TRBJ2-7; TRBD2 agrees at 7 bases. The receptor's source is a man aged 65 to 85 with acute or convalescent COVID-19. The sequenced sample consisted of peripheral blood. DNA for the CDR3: TGTGCCAGCAGTTTTGGTAGTCGGCGGGGGTACGAGCAGTACTTC. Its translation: CASSFGSRRGYEQYF.